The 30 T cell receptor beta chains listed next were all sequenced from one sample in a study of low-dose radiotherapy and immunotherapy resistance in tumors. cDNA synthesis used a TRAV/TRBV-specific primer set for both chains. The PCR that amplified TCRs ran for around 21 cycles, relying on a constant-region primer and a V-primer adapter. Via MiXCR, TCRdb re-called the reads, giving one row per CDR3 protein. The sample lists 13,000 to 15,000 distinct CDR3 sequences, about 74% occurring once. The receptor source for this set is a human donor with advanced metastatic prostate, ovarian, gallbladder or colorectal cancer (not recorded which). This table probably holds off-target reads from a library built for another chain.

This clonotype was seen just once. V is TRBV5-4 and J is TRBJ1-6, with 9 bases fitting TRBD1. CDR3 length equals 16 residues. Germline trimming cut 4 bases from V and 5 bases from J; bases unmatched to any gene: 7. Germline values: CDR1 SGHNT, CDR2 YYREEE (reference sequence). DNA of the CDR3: TGTGCCAGCAGCGACGCGACAGGGGGAAATAATTCACCCCTCCACTTT. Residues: CASSDATGGNNSPLHF.

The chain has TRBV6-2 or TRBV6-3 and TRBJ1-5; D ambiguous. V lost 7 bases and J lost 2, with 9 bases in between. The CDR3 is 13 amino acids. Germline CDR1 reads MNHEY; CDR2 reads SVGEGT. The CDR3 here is CASTWEGNQPQHF. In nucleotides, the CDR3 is TGTGCCAGCACTTGGGAGGGCAATCAGCCCCAGCATTTT.

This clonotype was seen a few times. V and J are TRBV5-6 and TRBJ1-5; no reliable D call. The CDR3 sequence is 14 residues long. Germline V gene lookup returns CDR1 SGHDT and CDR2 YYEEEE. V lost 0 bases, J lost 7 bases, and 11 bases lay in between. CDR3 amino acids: CASSLGLQSQPQHF. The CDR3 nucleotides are TGTGCCAGCAGCTTGGGACTCCAGAGCCAGCCCCAGCATTTT.

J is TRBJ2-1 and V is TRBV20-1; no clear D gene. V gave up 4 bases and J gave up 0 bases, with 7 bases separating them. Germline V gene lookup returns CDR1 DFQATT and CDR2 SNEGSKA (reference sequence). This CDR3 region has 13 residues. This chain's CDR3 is CSAIQSSYNEQFF. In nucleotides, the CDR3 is TGCAGTGCTATCCAAAGCTCCTACAATGAGCAGTTCTTC.

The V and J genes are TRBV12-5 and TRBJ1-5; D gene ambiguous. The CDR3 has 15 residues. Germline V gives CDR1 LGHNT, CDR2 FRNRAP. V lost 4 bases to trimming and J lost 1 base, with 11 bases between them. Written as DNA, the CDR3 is TGTGCTAGTGGTTCGGCCCCCCGGAGCAATCAGCCCCAGCATTTT. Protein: CASGSAPRSNQPQHF.

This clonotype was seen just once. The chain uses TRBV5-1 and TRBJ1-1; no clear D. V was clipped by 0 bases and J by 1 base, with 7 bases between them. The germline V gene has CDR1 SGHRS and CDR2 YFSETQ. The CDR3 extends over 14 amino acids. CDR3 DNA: TGCGCCAGCAGCTTGGGAGACGCGAACACTGAAGCTTTCTTT. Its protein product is CASSLGDANTEAFF.

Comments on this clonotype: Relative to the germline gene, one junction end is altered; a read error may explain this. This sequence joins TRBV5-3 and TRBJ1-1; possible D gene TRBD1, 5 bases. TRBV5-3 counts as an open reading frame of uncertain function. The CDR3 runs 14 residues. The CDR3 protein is CASSFRQGNTEAFF. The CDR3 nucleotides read TGTGCCAGCAGCTTTAGGCAGGGGAACACTGAAGCTTTCTTT.

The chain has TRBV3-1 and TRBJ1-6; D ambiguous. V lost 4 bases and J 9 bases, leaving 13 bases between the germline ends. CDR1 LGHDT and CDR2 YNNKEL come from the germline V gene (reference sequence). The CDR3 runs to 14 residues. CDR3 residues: CASSPGILGSPLHF. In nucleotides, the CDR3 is TGTGCCAGCAGCCCCGGGATCCTGGGTTCACCCCTCCACTTT.

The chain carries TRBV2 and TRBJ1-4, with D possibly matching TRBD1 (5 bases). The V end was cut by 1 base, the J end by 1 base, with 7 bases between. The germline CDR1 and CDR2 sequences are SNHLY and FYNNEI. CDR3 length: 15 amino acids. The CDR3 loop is CASSEDGGTNEKLFF. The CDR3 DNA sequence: TGTGCCAGCAGTGAAGACGGGGGAACTAATGAAAAACTGTTTTTT. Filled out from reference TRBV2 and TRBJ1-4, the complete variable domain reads EPEVTQTPSHQVTQMGQEVILRCVPISNHLYFYWYRQILGQKVEFLVSFYNNEISEKSEIFDDQFSVERPDGSNFTLKIRSTKLEDSAMYFCASSEDGGTNEKLFFGSGTQLSVL.

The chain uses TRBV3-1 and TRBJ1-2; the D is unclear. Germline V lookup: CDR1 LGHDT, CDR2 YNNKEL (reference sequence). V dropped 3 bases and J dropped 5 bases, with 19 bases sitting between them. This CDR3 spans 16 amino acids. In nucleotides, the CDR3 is TGTGCCAGCAGCCACACGGAAACGGGAAACCTATATGGCTACACCTTC. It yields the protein CASSHTETGNLYGYTF.

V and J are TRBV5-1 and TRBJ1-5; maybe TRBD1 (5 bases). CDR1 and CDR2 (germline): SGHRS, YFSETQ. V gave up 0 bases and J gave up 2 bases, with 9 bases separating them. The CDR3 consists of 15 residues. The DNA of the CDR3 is TGCGCCAGCAGCTTGGAAGGGACGGGCAATCAGCCCCAGCATTTT. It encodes CASSLEGTGNQPQHF.

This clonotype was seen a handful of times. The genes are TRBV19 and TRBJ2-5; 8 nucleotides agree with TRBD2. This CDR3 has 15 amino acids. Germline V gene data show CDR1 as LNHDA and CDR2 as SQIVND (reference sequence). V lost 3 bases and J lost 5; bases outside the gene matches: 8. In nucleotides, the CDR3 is TGTGCCAGTAGTATCTCGGGGGGGCCTCGTGAGACCCAGTACTTC. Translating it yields CASSISGGPRETQYF.

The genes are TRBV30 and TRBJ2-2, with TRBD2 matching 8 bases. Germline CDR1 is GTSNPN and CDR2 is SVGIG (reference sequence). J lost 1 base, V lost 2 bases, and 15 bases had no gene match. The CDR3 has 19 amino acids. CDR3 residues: CAWSTRGYPSGRNTGELFF. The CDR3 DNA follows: TGTGCCTGGAGTACCCGCGGGTACCCTAGCGGGCGGAACACCGGGGAGCTGTTTTTT.

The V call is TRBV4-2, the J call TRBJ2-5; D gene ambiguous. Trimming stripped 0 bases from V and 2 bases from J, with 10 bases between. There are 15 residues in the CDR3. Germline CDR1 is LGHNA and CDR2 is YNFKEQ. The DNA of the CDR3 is TGTGCCAGCAGCCAAGATCCTCGGCCACAAGAGACCCAGTACTTC. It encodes CASSQDPRPQETQYF.

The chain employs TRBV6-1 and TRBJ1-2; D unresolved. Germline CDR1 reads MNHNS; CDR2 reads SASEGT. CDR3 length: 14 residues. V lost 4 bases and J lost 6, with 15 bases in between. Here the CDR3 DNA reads TGTGCCAGCAGTGGAACACGGGCCGCCAATGGCTACACCTTC. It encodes CASSGTRAANGYTF.

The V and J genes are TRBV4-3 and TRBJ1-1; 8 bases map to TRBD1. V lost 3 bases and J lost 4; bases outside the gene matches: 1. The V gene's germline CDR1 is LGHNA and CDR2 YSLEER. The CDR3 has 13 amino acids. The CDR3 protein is CASSQTGVTEAFF. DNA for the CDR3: TGCGCCAGCAGCCAGACAGGGGTCACTGAAGCTTTCTTT.

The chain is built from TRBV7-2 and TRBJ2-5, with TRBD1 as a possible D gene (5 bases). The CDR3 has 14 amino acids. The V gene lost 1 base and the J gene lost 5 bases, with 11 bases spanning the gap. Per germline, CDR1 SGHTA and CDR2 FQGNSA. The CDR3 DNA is TGTGCCAGCAGCTTAGGCTCAGCAGGGGAGACCCAGTACTTC. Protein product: CASSLGSAGETQYF.

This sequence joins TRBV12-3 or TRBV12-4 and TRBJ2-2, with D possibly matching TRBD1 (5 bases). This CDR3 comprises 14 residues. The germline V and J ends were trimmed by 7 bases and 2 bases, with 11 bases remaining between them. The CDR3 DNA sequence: TGTGCCAGCATAGGGGTTCTCAACACCGGGGAGCTGTTTTTT. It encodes CASIGVLNTGELFF.

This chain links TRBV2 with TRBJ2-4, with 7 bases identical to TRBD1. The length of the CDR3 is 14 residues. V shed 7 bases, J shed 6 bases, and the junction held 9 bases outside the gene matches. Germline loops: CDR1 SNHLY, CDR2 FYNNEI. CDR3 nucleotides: TGTGCCAGCAAGGACAGGTGGAAAAGAAACATTCAGTACTTC. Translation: CASKDRWKRNIQYF.

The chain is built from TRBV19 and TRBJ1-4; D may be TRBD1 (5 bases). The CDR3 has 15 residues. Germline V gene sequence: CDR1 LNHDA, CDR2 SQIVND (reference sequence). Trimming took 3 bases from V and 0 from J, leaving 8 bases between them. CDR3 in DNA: TGTGCCAGTAGTATCCCGGGGGCAACTAATGAAAAACTGTTTTTT. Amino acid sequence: CASSIPGATNEKLFF.

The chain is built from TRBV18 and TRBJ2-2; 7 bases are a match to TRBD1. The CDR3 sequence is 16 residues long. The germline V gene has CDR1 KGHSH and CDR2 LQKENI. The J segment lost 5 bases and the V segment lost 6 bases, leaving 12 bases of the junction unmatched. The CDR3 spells CASSLLPGTETGELFF. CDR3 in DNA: TGTGCCAGCTCCCTCCTTCCCGGGACAGAGACCGGGGAGCTGTTTTTT.

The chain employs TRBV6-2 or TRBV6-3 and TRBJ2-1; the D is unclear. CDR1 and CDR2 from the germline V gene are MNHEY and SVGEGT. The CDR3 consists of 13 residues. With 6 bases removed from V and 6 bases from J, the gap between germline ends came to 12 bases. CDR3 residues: CASRGSASNEQFF. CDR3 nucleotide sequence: TGTGCCAGCAGAGGGTCGGCTAGCAATGAGCAGTTCTTC.

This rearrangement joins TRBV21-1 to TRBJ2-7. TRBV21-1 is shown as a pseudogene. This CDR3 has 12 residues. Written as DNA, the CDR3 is TGTGCCAGCAAGTTAGTTGAAGGCGAGCAGTACTTC. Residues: CASKLVEGEQYF.

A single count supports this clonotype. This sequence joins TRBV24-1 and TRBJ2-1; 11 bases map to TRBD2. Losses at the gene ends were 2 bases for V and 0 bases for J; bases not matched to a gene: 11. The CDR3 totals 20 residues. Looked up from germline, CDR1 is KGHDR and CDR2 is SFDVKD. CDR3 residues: CATSDSRGTSGRYSYNEQFF. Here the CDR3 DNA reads TGTGCCACCAGTGATTCCCGGGGGACTAGCGGACGATACTCCTACAATGAGCAGTTCTTC.

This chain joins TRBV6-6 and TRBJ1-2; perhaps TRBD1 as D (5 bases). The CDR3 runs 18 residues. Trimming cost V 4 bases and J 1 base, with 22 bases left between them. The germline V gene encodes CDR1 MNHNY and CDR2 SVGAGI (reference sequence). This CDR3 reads CASSSIQASGGSNYGYTF. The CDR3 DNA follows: TGTGCCAGCAGTTCTATCCAGGCCTCTGGGGGAAGTAACTATGGCTACACCTTC.

In DNA form, the CDR3 reads TGCGCCAGCAGCCAGGGACGCGGGGCCGCAGATACGCAGTATTTT. Translated: CASSQGRGAADTQYF. The chain links TRBV4-1 to TRBJ2-3, with D possibly being TRBD2 (6 bases). This CDR3 contains 15 residues. The germline gives CDR1 MGHRA, CDR2 YSYEKL. Trimming removed 3 bases from V and 4 bases from J, with 14 bases in between.

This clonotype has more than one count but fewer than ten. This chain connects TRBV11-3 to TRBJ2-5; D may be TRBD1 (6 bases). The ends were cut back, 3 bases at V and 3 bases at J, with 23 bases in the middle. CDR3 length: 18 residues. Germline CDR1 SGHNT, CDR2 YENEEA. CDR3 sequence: CASSFHISRGLREETQYF. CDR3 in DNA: TGTGCCAGCAGCTTTCACATCTCCAGGGGTTTACGGGAAGAGACCCAGTACTTC. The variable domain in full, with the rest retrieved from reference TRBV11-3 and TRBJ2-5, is EAGVVQSPRYKIIEKKQPVAFWCNPISGHNTLYWYLQNLGQGPELLIRYENEEAVDDSQLPKDRFSAERLKGVDSTLKIQPAELGDSAVYLCASSFHISRGLREETQYFGPGTRLLVL.

The CDR3 DNA sequence: TGTGCCAGCAGCCGGGGGTTGGGACAGGTGATCCCTGAAGCTTTCTTT. This gives the protein CASSRGLGQVIPEAFF. This chain uses TRBV14 with TRBJ1-1, with 8 bases fitting TRBD1. Germline-derived CDR1 and CDR2 are SGHDN and FVKESK. There are 16 residues in the CDR3. Trimming removed 4 bases from V and 6 bases from J; junction bases left unmatched: 13.

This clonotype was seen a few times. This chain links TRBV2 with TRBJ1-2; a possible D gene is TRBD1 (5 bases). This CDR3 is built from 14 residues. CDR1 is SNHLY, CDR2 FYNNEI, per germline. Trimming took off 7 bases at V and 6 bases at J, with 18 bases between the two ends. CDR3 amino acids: CASTIQGLGDGYTF. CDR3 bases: TGTGCCAGCACTATTCAGGGACTTGGCGATGGCTACACCTTC.

CDR3 sequence (DNA): TGTGCCAGCAGCACGAGTAGTTTAGACCGGCAGTACTTC. It codes for CASSTSSLDRQYF. The rearrangement uses TRBV11-3 and TRBJ2-7; D not certain. The CDR3 length is 13 residues. Germline V gene sequence: CDR1 SGHNT, CDR2 YENEEA. V was shortened by 5 bases and J by 9 bases, with 17 bases between the two germline ends.